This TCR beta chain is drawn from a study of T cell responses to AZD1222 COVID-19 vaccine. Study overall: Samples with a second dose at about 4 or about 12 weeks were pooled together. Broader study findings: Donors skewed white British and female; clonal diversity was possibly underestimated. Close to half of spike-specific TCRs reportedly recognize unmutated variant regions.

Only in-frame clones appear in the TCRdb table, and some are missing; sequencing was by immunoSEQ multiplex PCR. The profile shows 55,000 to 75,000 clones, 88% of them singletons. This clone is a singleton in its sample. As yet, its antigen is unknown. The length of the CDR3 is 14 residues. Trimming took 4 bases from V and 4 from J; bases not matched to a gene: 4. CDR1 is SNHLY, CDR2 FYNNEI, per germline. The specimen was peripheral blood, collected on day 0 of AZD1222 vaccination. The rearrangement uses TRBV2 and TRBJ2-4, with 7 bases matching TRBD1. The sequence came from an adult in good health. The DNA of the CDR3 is TGTGCCAGCAGTGTGTTACAGGGGAAAAACATTCAGTACTTC. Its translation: CASSVLQGKNIQYF. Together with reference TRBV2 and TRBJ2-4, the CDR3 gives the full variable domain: EPEVTQTPSHQVTQMGQEVILRCVPISNHLYFYWYRQILGQKVEFLVSFYNNEISEKSEIFDDQFSVERPDGSNFTLKIRSTKLEDSAMYFCASSVLQGKNIQYFGAGTRLSVL.